A single sample gave rise to the 3 T cell receptor beta chains below, sequenced in a study of T-cell memory formation after mild COVID-19. TCRdb reprocessed the 5' RACE reads with MiXCR, giving one entry per CDR3 protein. Of 500,000 to 650,000 distinct CDR3 sequences in the sample, 20% to 25% were seen once. Sequencing was carried out using PBMCs or a T cell subset sorted from them (not recorded which). The receptors derive from an adult woman who had mild COVID-19 (a few samples of this study predate the infection). Cell type and time point are not known.

This clonotype showed up just a few times. The rearrangement joins TRBV7-3 to TRBJ2-1; tentative D call: TRBD2 (5 bases). The V end was cut by 3 bases, the J end by 9 bases, with 12 bases between. This CDR3 has 13 residues. Per the germline V gene, CDR1 is SGHTA and CDR2 is FQGTGA. The CDR3 DNA follows: TGTGCCAGCAGCTTGGGGTGGGAGACTGAGCAGTTCTTC. Translated: CASSLGWETEQFF.

CDR3 region: CASSAHDRHRLDSPLHF. DNA for the CDR3: TGTGCCAGCAGCGCCCACGACAGACATCGATTGGATTCACCCCTCCACTTT. The chain links TRBV9 to TRBJ1-6; D possibly corresponds to TRBD1 (5 bases). Germline loops: CDR1 SGDLS, CDR2 YYNGEE. V lost 3 bases to trimming and J lost 8 bases, with 21 bases between them. The CDR3 covers 17 residues.

This clonotype was counted between two and nine times. The chain is built from TRBV29-1 and TRBJ2-1, with D perhaps matching TRBD2 (5 bases). Trimming pared 5 bases from V and 1 base from J, leaving 9 bases between. The CDR3 is 13 amino acids. Germline CDR1 SQVTM, CDR2 ANQGSEA. The CDR3: CSVLGVSYNEQFF. The CDR3 DNA is TGCAGCGTTCTCGGGGTTTCCTACAATGAGCAGTTCTTC.